One sample yielded the 24 T cell receptor beta chains listed below, sequenced in a study of spatial heterogeneity in lung cancer. TCRdb independently ran MiXCR on the 5' RACE reads; one entry per CDR3 protein. The sample shows about 52,000 distinct CDR3 sequences, roughly 7% of them seen only once. The time point here: blood at routine non-recurrence follow-up after resection. No cells were sorted before sequencing. The whole RNA sequenced was extracted from tumor, nontumor lung or frozen PBMC. The source was PBMCs, collected at follow-up. The receptors derive from a female donor with early-stage non-small cell lung cancer.

This clonotype was observed a few times. The V gene is TRBV28, the J gene TRBJ2-7; no reliable D call. This CDR3 has 14 residues. CDR1 is MDHEN and CDR2 is SYDVKM in the germline V gene. The V end lost 1 base, the J end lost 7 bases, and 14 bases lay between the germline ends. CDR3 coding DNA: TGTGCCAGCAGTTTATACCCAGACAATCTAGAGCAGTACTTC. This codes for CASSLYPDNLEQYF.

This clonotype showed up many times. This chain joins TRBV12-3 or TRBV12-4 and TRBJ2-7, with D possibly being TRBD2 (5 bases). The CDR3 length is 12 residues. V was clipped by 6 bases and J by 6 bases, with 12 bases between them. CDR3 bases: TGTGCCAGCAGCTCCGGGGTTGGCGAGCAGTACTTC. Translating gives CASSSGVGEQYF.

This clonotype was seen many times. This chain links TRBV12-3 or TRBV12-4 with TRBJ1-4; 10 nucleotides line up with TRBD1. The CDR3 length is 14 residues. Trimming removed 6 bases from V and 8 bases from J; junction bases left unmatched: 6. CDR3 loop: CASRRQGAWEKLFF. CDR3 in DNA: TGTGCCAGCAGAAGACAGGGGGCTTGGGAAAAACTGTTTTTT.

The table lists this clonotype with a few counts. This chain uses TRBV5-4 with TRBJ2-1; D may be TRBD2 (6 bases). V lost 0 bases and J 6 bases, leaving 16 bases between the germline ends. Germline assignment: CDR1 SGHNT and CDR2 YYREEE (reference sequence). The CDR3 runs to 16 residues. In DNA form, the CDR3 reads TGTGCCAGCAGCTTGGGTGGAGGGCTGAGTCTCAATGAGCAGTTCTTC. Translating gives CASSLGGGLSLNEQFF.

In nucleotides, the CDR3 is TGCAGTGCTAGAGGGGCTAGCGGGGGGGCAGCGGATACGCAGTATTTT. As protein: CSARGASGGAADTQYF. The V call is TRBV20-1, the J call TRBJ2-3, with TRBD2 identical over 12 bases. Germline CDR1 DFQATT, CDR2 SNEGSKA (reference sequence). The ends lost 1 base at V and 6 bases at J; junction bases unmatched: 8. The CDR3 runs to 16 residues.

CDR3 DNA sequence: TGTGCCTGGCAAGGAGGGTTCGGTCAGCCCCAGCATTTT. The encoded protein is CAWQGGFGQPQHF. This chain links TRBV30 with TRBJ1-5; D is uncertain. V was trimmed by 5 bases and J by 6 bases, leaving 14 bases between them. This CDR3 is 13 amino acids long. Germline V gene data show CDR1 as GTSNPN and CDR2 as SVGIG (reference sequence).

The CDR3 sequence: CASSLEEGSWHDGYTF. The CDR3 bases are TGCGCCAGCAGCTTGGAAGAAGGATCGTGGCATGATGGCTACACCTTC. The chain uses TRBV5-1 and TRBJ1-2; D unclear. CDR3 length: 16 residues. V was trimmed by 0 bases and J by 6 bases, leaving 18 bases between them. CDR1 SGHRS and CDR2 YFSETQ come from the germline V gene.

This clonotype was counted ten times or more. The chain is built from TRBV29-1 and TRBJ2-7; D perhaps matches TRBD1 (5 bases). Trimming left V 6 bases short and J 6 bases short, with 24 bases between. Per germline, CDR1 SQVTM and CDR2 ANQGSEA. CDR3 length: 15 residues. CDR3 coding DNA: TGCAGCGTCGCCTCAGAGGTAGCAGGGAACTCCGAGCAGTACTTC. It encodes CSVASEVAGNSEQYF.

The chain has TRBV21-1 and TRBJ2-7. TRBV21-1 corresponds to a pseudogene. The CDR3 runs 15 residues. CDR3 coding DNA: TGTGCCAGCAGGTCTCACTCCGGCGACTCCTACGAGCAGTACTTC. Protein sequence: CASRSHSGDSYEQYF.

Comment on this clonotype: A much larger clone differs from this one at a single base, so this may be a read error. The chain employs TRBV11-2 and TRBJ2-1; 10 nucleotides align to TRBD2. CDR1 and CDR2 from the germline V gene are SGHAT and FQNNGV. CDR3 length equals 14 residues. V shed 5 bases and J 6 bases; nucleotides not matched to a gene: 4. This CDR3 reads CASSLAGALNEQFF. For the CDR3, the DNA is TGTGCCAGCAGCCTAGCGGGGGCTCTCAATGAGCAGTTCTTC.

A few counts support this clonotype. The chain recombines TRBV6-1 with TRBJ2-3; 9 bases agree with TRBD1. The CDR3 is 15 amino acids. V gave up 11 bases and J gave up 0 bases; unmatched junction bases: 9. The germline CDR1 and CDR2 sequences are MNHNS and SASEGT. DNA of the CDR3: TGTGCCTGCCGATGGGGACAGGGTAGCACAGATACGCAGTATTTT. Amino acids: CACRWGQGSTDTQYF.

This clonotype has more than one count but fewer than ten. The rearrangement uses TRBV11-2 and TRBJ2-7; 9 bases agree with TRBD2. With V trimmed by 7 bases and J by 2 bases, 6 bases remained unmatched. This CDR3 has 14 residues. CDR1 and CDR2 (germline): SGHAT, FQNNGV. CDR3 sequence reads: CASTYERGAYEQYF. In nucleotides, the CDR3 is TGTGCCAGCACCTATGAGCGGGGGGCCTACGAGCAGTACTTC.

This clonotype occurred many times. CDR3 region: CASSPPPFGDTIYF. The CDR3, as DNA: TGTGCCAGCTCCCCTCCCCCCTTTGGGGACACCATATATTTT. The chain couples TRBV18 to TRBJ1-3; no clear D gene. Trimming pared 6 bases from V and 8 bases from J, leaving 17 bases between. Germline V gene data show CDR1 as KGHSH and CDR2 as LQKENI. The CDR3 has 14 amino acids.

Ten or more counts support this clonotype. This chain connects TRBV6-2 or TRBV6-3 to TRBJ2-1, with D hard to call. CDR1 and CDR2 (germline): MNHEY, SVGEGT. V lost 0 bases, J lost 2 bases, and 8 bases lay in between. This CDR3 region has 15 residues. CDR3 DNA sequence: TGTGCCAGCAGTTACTCGGCATCAGCCTACAATGAGCAGTTCTTC. It codes for CASSYSASAYNEQFF.

The rearrangement links TRBV12-3 or TRBV12-4 to TRBJ2-5; D unresolved. This CDR3 is 11 amino acids long. V gave up 11 bases and J gave up 0 bases, with 7 bases separating them. CDR3: CAGPNQETQYF. The CDR3 DNA reads as TGTGCCGGGCCGAACCAAGAGACCCAGTACTTC.

This clonotype was observed at least ten times. This chain connects TRBV18 to TRBJ2-1; TRBD2 matches at 12 bases. Germline CDR1 reads KGHSH; CDR2 reads LQKENI. V was pared by 3 bases and J by 4 bases, with 7 bases of the junction left unmatched. The CDR3 contains 17 residues. CDR3 residues: CASSPSIGLAGYNEQFF. CDR3 bases: TGTGCCAGCTCACCTTCGATCGGACTAGCGGGGTACAATGAGCAGTTCTTC. The full variable domain, its missing parts supplied by reference TRBV18 and TRBJ2-1, is NAGVMQNPRHLVRRRGQEARLRCSPMKGHSHVYWYRQLPEEGLKFMVYLQKENIIDESGMPKERFSAEFPKEGPSILRIQQVVRGDSAAYFCASSPSIGLAGYNEQFFGPGTRLTVL.

This clonotype was seen at least ten times. The chain links TRBV28 to TRBJ1-5; D perhaps matches TRBD1 (5 bases). The CDR3 is made up of 17 amino acids. Germline CDR1 and CDR2: MDHEN and SYDVKM. Trimming took off 3 bases at V and 0 bases at J, with 15 bases between the two ends. In DNA, the CDR3 is TGTGCCAGCAGTTTTGGGGAAGGGGTCGTTAGCAATCAGCCCCAGCATTTT. Translated, it gives CASSFGEGVVSNQPQHF.

The chain employs TRBV5-1 and TRBJ2-5; D is possibly TRBD1 (6 bases). The CDR3 spans 13 residues. The germline V gene has CDR1 SGHRS and CDR2 YFSETQ. With 4 bases removed from V and 5 bases from J, the gap between germline ends came to 12 bases. CDR3 protein: CASSGDTSETQYF. Here the CDR3 DNA reads TGCGCCAGCAGCGGGGACACCTCGGAGACCCAGTACTTC.

This clonotype was observed at least ten times. Here the CDR3 DNA reads TGTGCCAGCAGTTACTCCCGGGTCTCCGCCTCTAACTATGGCTACACCTTC. It specifies CASSYSRVSASNYGYTF. The chain carries TRBV6-5 and TRBJ1-2; D gene unclear. Trimming took off 0 bases at V and 0 bases at J, with 14 bases between the two ends. The germline V gene encodes CDR1 MNHEY and CDR2 SVGAGI. CDR3 length: 17 amino acids.

The V call is TRBV20-1, the J call TRBJ2-3, with TRBD2 matching 8 bases. With 6 bases clipped from V and 1 base from J, the junction kept 6 bases outside the gene matches. This CDR3 is built from 14 residues. Looked up from germline, CDR1 is DFQATT and CDR2 is SNEGSKA (reference sequence). The CDR3 region is CSATRRGGTDTQYF. In DNA form, the CDR3 reads TGCAGTGCCACCCGGCGGGGGGGCACAGATACGCAGTATTTT.

The sample holds many counts of this clonotype. The chain couples TRBV25-1 to TRBJ1-6; 10 bases agree with TRBD1. Germline-derived CDR1 and CDR2 are MGHDK and SYGVNS. V trimming: 3 bases; J trimming: 9 bases; junction bases outside the gene matches: 5. The CDR3 loop spans 15 amino acids. CDR3 sequence (DNA): TGTGCCAGCAGTGAGTTGACAGGGGGCGGTTCACCCCTCCACTTT. Translation gives CASSELTGGGSPLHF. The full variable domain, in which reference TRBV25-1 and TRBJ1-6 provide the parts outside the CDR3, is EADIYQTPRYLVIGTGKKITLECSQTMGHDKMYWYQQDPGMELHLIHYSYGVNSTEKGDLSSESTVSRIRTEHFPLTLESARPSHTSQYLCASSELTGGGSPLHFGNGTRLTVT.

The sample holds many counts of this clonotype. The chain has TRBV5-1 and TRBJ2-7; 7 bases align to TRBD1. The V and J ends lost 4 bases and 0 bases, in that order; junction bases with no gene match: 7. CDR1 and CDR2 from the germline V gene are SGHRS and YFSETQ. The CDR3 sequence is 15 residues long. This chain's CDR3 is CASSNTGTASYEQYF. Here the CDR3 DNA reads TGCGCCAGCAGCAATACTGGGACAGCCTCCTACGAGCAGTACTTC.

This clonotype was found many times. This chain joins TRBV20-1 and TRBJ1-4, with D maybe TRBD1 (5 bases). This CDR3 region has 15 residues. Germline V lookup: CDR1 DFQATT, CDR2 SNEGSKA (reference sequence). V lost 3 bases to trimming and J lost 3 bases, with 14 bases between them. CDR3 bases: TGCAGTGCTAGCGCGGGAGGGGTTGCTAATGAAAAACTGTTTTTT. Translated: CSASAGGVANEKLFF.

This clonotype has at least ten counts. The chain is built from TRBV5-5 and TRBJ2-7, with D perhaps given as TRBD1 or TRBD2 (6 bases each). Germline CDR1 SGHKS, CDR2 YYEKEE (reference sequence). The CDR3 totals 13 residues. Between the trimmed V and J ends, which lost 1 base and 5 bases, there was a span of 10 bases. The CDR3, as DNA: TGTGCCAGCAGCTTGTGGGGGGCCCACGAGCAGTACTTC. Amino acids: CASSLWGAHEQYF.